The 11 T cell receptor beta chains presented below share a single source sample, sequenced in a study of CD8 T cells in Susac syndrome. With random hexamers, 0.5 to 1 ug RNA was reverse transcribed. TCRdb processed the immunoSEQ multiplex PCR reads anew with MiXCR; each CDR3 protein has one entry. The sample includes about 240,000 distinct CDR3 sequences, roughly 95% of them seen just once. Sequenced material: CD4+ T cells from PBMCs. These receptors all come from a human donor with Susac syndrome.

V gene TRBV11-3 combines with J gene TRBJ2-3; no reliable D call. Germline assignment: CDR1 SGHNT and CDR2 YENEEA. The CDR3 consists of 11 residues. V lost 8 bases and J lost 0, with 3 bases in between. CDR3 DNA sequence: TGTGCCAGCGGTAGCACAGATACGCAGTATTTT. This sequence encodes CASGSTDTQYF.

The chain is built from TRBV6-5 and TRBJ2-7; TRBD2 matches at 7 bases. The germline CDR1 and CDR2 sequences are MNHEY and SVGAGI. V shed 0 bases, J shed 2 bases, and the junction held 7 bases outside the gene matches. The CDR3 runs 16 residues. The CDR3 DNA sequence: TGTGCCAGCAGTTACTCGTCCCTAGCGGTTACCTACGAGCAGTACTTC. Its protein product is CASSYSSLAVTYEQYF.

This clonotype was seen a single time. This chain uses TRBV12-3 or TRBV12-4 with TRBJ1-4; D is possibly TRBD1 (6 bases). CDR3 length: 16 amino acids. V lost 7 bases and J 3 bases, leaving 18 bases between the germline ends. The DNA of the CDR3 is TGTGCCAGCACCCCCCAGACAGGAGGTTCTAATGAAAAACTGTTTTTT. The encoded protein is CASTPQTGGSNEKLFF.

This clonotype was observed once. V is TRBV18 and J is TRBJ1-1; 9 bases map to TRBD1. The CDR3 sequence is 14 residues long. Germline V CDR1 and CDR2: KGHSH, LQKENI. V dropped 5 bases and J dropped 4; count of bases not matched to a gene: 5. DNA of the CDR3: TGTGCCAGCTCATCTCGGACAGGGGCCACTGAAGCTTTCTTT. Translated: CASSSRTGATEAFF.

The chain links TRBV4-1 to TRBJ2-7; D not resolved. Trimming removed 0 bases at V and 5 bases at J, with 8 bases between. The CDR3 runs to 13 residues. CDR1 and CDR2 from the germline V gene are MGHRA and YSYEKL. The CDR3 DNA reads TGCGCCAGCAGCCAAGATCCGGTAGACGAGCAGTACTTC. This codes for CASSQDPVDEQYF.

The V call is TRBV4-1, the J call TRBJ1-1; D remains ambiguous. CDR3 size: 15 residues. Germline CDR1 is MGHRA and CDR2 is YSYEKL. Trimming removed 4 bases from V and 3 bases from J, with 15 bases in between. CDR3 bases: TGCGCCAGCAGCCTTCGCCCCACTTTGGACACTGAAGCTTTCTTT. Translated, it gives CASSLRPTLDTEAFF.

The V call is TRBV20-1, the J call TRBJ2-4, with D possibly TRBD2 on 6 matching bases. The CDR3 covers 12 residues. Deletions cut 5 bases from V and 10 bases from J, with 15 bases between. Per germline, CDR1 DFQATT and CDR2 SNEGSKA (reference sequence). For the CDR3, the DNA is TGCAGTGCTGACACCTCCCGGGGGATTCAGTACTTC. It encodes CSADTSRGIQYF.

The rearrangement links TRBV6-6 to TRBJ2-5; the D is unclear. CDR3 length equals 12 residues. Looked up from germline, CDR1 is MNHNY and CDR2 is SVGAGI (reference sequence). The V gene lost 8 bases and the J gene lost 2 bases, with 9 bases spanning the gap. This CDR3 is CASGLPQETQYF. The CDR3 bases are TGTGCCAGCGGTTTGCCTCAAGAGACCCAGTACTTC.

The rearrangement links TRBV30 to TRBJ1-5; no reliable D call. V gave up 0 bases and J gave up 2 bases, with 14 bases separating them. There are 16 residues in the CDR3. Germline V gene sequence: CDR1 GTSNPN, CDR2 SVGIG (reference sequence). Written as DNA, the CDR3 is TGTGCCTGGAGTGTACCCCGGAGGCGAGGCAATCAGCCCCAGCATTTT. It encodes CAWSVPRRRGNQPQHF.

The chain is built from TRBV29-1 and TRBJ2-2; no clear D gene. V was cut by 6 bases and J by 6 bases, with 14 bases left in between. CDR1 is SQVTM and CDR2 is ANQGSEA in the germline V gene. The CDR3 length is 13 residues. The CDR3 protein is CSVKPRRAGELFF. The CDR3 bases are TGCAGCGTAAAGCCCCGAAGGGCCGGGGAGCTGTTTTTT.

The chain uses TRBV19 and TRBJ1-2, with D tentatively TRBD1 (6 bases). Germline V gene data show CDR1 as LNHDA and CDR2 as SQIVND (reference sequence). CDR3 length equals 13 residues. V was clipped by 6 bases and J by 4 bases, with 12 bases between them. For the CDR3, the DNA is TGTGCCAGTAGCAGAGAGGGGGGCTATGGCTACACCTTC. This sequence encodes CASSREGGYGYTF.